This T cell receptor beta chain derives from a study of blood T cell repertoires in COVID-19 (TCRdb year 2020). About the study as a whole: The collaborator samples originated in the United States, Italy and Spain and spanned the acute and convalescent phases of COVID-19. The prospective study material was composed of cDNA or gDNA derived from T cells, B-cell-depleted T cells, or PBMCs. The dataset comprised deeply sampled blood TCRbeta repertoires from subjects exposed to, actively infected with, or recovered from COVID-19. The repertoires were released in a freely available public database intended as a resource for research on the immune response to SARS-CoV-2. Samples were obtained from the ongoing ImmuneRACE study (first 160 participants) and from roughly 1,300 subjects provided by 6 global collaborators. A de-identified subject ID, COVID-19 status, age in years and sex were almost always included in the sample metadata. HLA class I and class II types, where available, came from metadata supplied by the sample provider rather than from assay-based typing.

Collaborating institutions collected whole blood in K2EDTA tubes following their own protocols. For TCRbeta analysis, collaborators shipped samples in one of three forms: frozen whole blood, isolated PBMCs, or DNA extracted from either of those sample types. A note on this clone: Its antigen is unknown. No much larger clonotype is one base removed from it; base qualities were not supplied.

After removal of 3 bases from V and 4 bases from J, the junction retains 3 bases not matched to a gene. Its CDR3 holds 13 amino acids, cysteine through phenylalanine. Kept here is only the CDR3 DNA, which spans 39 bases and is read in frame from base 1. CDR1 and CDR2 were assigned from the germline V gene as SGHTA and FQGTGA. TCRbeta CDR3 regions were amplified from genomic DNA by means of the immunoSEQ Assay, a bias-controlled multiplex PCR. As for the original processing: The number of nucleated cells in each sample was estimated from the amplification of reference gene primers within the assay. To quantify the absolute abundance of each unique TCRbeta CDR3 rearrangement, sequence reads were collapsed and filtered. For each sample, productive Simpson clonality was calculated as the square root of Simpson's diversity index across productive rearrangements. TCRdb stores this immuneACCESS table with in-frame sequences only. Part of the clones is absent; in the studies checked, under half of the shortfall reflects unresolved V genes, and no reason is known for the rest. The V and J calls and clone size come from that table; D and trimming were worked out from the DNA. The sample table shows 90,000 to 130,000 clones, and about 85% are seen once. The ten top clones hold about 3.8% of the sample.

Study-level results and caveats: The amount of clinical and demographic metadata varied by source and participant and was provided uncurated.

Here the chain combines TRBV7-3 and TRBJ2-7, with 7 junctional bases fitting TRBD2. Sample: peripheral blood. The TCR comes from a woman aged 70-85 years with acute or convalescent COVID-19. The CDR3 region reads CASSFGGVYEQYF. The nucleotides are TGTGCCAGCAGCTTTGGGGGGGTATACGAGCAGTACTTC.